This T cell receptor (beta chain) derives from a study of technical replicates of blood from a handful of donors. This CDR3 has 15 amino acids. Looked up from germline, CDR1 is LGHNA and CDR2 is YSLEER. The ends lost 4 bases at V and 8 bases at J; junction bases unmatched: 3. The protocol was immunoSEQ multiplex PCR, while the TCRdb copy is restricted to in-frame clones and leaves out a portion. Among tens of thousands of clones, around 90% were seen once, and the ten largest hold approximately 5%. The rearrangement joins TRBV4-3 to TRBJ2-1, with TRBD2 identical over 15 bases. The clonotype originates from a human donor in good health. Some clones in this sample may be carry-over from other donors' samples. The sequenced sample consisted of PBMCs. DNA for the CDR3: TGCGCCAGCAGCCGGGGACTAGCGGGGGGCTATGAGCAGTTCTTC. The encoded protein is CASSRGLAGGYEQFF.